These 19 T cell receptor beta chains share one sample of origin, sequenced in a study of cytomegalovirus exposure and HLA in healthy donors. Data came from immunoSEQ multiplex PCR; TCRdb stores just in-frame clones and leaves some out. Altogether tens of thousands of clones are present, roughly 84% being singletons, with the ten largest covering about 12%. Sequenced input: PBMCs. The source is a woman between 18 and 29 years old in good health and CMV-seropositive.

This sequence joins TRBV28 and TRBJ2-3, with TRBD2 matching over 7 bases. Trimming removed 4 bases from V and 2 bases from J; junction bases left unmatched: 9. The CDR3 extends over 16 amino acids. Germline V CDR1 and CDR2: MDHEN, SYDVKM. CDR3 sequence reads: CASSWVWRENTDTQYF. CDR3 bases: TGTGCCAGCAGTTGGGTATGGCGGGAGAACACAGATACGCAGTATTTT.

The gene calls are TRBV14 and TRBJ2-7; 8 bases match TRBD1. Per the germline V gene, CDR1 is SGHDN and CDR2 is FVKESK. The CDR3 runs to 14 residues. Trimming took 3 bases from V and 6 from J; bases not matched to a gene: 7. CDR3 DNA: TGTGCCAGCAGCCACCGGACAGGGAAGCGCGAGCAGTACTTC. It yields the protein CASSHRTGKREQYF. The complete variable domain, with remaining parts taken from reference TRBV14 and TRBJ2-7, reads EAGVTQFPSHSVIEKGQTVTLRCDPISGHDNLYWYRRVMGKEIKFLLHFVKESKQDESGMPNNRFLAERTGGTYSTLKVQPAELEDSGVYFCASSHRTGKREQYFGPGTRLTVT.

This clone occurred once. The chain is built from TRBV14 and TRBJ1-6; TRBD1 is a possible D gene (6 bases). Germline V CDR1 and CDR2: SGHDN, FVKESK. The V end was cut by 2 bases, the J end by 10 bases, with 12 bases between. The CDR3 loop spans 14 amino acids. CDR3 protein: CASSQYAGESPLHF. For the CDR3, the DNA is TGTGCCAGCAGCCAATATGCAGGGGAGTCACCCCTCCACTTT. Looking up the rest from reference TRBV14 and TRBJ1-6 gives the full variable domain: EAGVTQFPSHSVIEKGQTVTLRCDPISGHDNLYWYRRVMGKEIKFLLHFVKESKQDESGMPNNRFLAERTGGTYSTLKVQPAELEDSGVYFCASSQYAGESPLHFGNGTRLTVT.

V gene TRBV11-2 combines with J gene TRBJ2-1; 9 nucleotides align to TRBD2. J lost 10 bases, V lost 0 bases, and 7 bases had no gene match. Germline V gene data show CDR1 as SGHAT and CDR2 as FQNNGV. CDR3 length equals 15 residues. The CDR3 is CASSLDPRGGREQFF. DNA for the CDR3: TGTGCCAGCAGCTTAGACCCGCGGGGGGGCCGCGAGCAGTTCTTC.

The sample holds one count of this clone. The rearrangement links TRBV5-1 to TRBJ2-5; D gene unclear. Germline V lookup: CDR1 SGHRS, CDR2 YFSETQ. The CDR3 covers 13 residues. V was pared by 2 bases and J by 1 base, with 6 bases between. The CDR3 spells CASSFQIQETQYF. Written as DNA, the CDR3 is TGCGCCAGCAGCTTTCAGATCCAAGAGACCCAGTACTTC.

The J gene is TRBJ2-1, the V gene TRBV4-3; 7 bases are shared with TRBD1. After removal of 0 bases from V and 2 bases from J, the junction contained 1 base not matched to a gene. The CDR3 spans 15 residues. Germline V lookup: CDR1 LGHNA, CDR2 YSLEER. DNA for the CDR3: TGCGCCAGCAGCCAAGAACAGGGGCCCTACAATGAGCAGTTCTTC. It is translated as CASSQEQGPYNEQFF.

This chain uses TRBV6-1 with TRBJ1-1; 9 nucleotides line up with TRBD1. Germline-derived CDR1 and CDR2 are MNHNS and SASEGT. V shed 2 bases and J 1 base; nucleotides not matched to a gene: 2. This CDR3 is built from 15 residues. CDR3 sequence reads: CASSEWGQGNTEAFF. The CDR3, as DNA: TGTGCCAGCAGTGAATGGGGACAGGGGAACACTGAAGCTTTCTTT.

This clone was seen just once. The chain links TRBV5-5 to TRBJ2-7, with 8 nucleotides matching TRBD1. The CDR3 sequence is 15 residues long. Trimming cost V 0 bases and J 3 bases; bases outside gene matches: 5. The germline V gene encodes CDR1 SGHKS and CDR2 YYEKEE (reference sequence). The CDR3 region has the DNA TGTGCCAGCAGCTTGGTCGGGACAGGAGTCTACGAGCAGTACTTC. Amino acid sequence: CASSLVGTGVYEQYF.

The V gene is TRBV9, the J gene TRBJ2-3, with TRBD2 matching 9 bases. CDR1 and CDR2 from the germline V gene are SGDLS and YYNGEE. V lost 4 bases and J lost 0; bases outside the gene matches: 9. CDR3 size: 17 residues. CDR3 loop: CASSRGSGGYSTDTQYF. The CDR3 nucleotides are TGTGCCAGCAGCAGGGGTAGCGGGGGTTATAGCACAGATACGCAGTATTTT.

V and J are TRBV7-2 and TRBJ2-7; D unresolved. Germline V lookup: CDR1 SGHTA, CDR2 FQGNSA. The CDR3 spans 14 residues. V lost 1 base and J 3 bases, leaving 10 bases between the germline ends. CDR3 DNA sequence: TGTGCCAGCAGCTTAGGAGACACCCGCTACGAGCAGTACTTC. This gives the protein CASSLGDTRYEQYF.

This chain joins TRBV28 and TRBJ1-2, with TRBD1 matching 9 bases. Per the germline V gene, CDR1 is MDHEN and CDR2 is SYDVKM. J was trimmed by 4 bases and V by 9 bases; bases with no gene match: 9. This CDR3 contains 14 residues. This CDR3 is CASRVGQGSYGYTF. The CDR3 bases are TGTGCCAGTCGCGTGGGACAGGGCAGCTATGGCTACACCTTC.

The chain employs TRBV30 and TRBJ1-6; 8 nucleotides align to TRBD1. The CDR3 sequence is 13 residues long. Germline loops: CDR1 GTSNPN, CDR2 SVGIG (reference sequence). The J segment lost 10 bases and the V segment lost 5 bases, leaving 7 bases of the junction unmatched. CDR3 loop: CAWQGQGRSPLHF. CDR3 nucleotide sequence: TGTGCCTGGCAAGGACAGGGAAGGTCACCCCTCCACTTT.

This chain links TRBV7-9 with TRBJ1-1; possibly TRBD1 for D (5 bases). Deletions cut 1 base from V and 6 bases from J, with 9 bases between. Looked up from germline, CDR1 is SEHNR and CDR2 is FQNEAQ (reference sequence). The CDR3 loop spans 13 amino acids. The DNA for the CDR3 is TGTGCCAGCAGCTTAGGGGGGGTGGCTGAAGCTTTCTTT. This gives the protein CASSLGGVAEAFF. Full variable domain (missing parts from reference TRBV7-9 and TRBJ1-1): DTGVSQNPRHKITKRGQNVTFRCDPISEHNRLYWYRQTLGQGPEFLTYFQNEAQLEKSRLLSDRFSAERPKGSFSTLEIQRTEQGDSAMYLCASSLGGVAEAFFGQGTRLTVV.

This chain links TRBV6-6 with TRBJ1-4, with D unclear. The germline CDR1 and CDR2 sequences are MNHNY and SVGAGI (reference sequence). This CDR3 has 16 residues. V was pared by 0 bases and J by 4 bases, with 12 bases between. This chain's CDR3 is CASSYSGRGNNEKLFF. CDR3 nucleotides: TGTGCCAGCAGTTACTCGGGTCGGGGAAATAATGAAAAACTGTTTTTT.

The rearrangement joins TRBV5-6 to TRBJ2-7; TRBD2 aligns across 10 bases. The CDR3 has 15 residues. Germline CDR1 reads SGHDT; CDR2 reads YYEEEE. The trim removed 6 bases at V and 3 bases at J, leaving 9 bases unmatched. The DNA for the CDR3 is TGTGCCAGCATGCATTTAGCGGGGGGATTCTACGAGCAGTACTTC. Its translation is CASMHLAGGFYEQYF.

Here the CDR3 DNA reads TGTGCCAGCACCCTGACAGGGCATCAGCCCCAGCATTTT. This gives the protein CASTLTGHQPQHF. The V gene is TRBV2, the J gene TRBJ1-5, with 7 bases lining up with TRBD1. The V gene's germline CDR1 is SNHLY and CDR2 FYNNEI. CDR3 size: 13 residues. Trimming at V came to 7 bases and at J to 5 bases, leaving 5 bases not matched to a gene.

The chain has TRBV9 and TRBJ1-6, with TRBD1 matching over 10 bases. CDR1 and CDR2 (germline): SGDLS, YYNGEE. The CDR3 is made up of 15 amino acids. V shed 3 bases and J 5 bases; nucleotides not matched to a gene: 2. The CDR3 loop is CASSGGTGDNSPLHF. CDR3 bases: TGTGCCAGCAGCGGGGGGACAGGGGATAATTCACCCCTCCACTTT.

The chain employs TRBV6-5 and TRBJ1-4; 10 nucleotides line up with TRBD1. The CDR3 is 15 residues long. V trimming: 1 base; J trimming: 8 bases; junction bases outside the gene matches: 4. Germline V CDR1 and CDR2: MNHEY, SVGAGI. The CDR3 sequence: CASSYFGTGDEKLFF. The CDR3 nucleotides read TGTGCCAGCAGTTACTTCGGGACAGGGGACGAAAAACTGTTTTTT.

The CDR3 loop reads CASTRPGDSSYEQYF. The DNA of the CDR3 is TGTGCCAGCACCCGACCGGGGGACAGCTCCTACGAGCAGTACTTC. V gene TRBV5-4 combines with J gene TRBJ2-7, with TRBD1 as a possible D gene (7 bases). V lost 6 bases and J lost 0, with 16 bases in between. This CDR3 has 15 residues. Germline values: CDR1 SGHNT, CDR2 YYREEE (reference sequence).